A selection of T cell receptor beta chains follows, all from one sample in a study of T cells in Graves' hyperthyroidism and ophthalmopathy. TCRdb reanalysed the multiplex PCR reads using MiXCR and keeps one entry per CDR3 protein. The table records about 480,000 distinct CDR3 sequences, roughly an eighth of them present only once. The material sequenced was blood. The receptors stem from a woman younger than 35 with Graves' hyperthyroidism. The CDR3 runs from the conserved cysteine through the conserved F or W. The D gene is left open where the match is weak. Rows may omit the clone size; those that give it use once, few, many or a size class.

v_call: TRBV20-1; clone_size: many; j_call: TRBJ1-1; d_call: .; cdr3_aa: CSARDLKGPVPAEAFF; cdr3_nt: TGCAGTGCTAGAGATCTCAAGGGACCCGTTCCCGCTGAAGCTTTCTTT
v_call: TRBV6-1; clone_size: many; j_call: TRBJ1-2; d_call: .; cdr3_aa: CASSENRVNGYTF; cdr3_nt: TGTGCCAGCAGTGAAAACAGGGTGAATGGCTACACCTTC
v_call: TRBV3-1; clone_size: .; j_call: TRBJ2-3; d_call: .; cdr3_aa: CASSLGSSARPTDTQYF; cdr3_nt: TGTGCCAGCAGCCTGGGGTCCAGCGCGCGCCCCACAGATACGCAGTATTTT
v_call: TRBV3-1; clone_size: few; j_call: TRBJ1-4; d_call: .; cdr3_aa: CASSQGGSGADFGEKLFF; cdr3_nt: TGTGCCAGCAGCCAAGGGGGGTCGGGGGCGGACTTTGGAGAAAAACTGTTTTTT
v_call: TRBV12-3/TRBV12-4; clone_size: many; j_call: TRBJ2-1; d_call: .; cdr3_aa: CASSPAERRYYNEQFF; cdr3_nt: TGTGCCAGCAGCCCCGCGGAGCGGAGATACTACAATGAGCAGTTCTTC
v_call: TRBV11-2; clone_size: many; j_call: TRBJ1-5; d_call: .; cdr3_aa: CASSTNSNQPQHF; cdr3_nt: TGTGCCAGCAGCACCAATAGCAATCAGCCCCAGCATTTT
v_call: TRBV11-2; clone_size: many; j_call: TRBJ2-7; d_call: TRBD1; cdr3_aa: CASSLRRGTGGGEQYF; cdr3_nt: TGTGCCAGCAGCTTAAGGCGTGGGACAGGGGGCGGCGAGCAGTACTTC
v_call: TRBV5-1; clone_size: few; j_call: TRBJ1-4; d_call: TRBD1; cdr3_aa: CASSSASGQGSEKLFF; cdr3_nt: TGCGCCAGCAGCTCAGCGTCGGGACAGGGGTCTGAAAAACTGTTTTTT
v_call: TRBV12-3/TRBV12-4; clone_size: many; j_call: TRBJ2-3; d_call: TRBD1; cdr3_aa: CASRGTESTDTQYF; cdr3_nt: TGTGCCAGCAGAGGGACAGAGAGCACAGATACGCAGTATTTT
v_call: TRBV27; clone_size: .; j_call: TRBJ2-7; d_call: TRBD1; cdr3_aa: CASSLVSDRINYEQYF; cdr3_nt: TGTGCCAGCAGTTTAGTATCGGACAGGATAAACTACGAGCAGTACTTC
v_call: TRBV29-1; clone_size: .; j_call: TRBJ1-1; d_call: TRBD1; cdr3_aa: CGVIPQTGFTEAFF; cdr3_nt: TGCGGCGTTATTCCCCAGACAGGGTTCACTGAAGCTTTCTTT
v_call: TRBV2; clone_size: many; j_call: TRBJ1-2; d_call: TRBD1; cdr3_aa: CASRAATGANYGYTF; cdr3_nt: TGTGCCAGCAGAGCAGCGACAGGGGCCAACTATGGCTACACCTTC
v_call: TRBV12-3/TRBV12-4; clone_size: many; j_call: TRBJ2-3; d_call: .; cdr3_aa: CASSFGVARTDTQYF; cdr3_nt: TGTGCCAGCAGTTTTGGTGTGGCTCGCACAGATACGCAGTATTTT
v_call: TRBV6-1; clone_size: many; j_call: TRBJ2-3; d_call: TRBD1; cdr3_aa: CASTWTGVGTDTQYF; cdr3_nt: TGTGCCAGCACCTGGACAGGGGTGGGCACAGATACGCAGTATTTT
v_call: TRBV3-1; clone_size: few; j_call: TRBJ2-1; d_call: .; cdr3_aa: CASSLSDPPPQFF; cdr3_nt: TGTGCCAGCAGCCTATCCGATCCCCCCCCTCAGTTCTTC
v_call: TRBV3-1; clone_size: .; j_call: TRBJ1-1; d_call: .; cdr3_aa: CASSQDQGSTEAFF; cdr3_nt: TGTGCCAGCAGCCAAGATCAGGGTAGCACTGAAGCTTTCTTT
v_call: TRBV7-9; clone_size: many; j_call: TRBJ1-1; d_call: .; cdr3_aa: CASKRQMNTEAFF; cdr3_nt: TGTGCCAGCAAACGACAGATGAACACTGAAGCTTTCTTT
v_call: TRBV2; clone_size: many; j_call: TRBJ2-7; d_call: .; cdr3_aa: CASSEATSSYEQYF; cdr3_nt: TGTGCCAGCAGTGAAGCAACTAGCTCCTACGAGCAGTACTTC
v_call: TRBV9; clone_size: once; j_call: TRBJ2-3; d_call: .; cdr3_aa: CASSRGSVGTDTQYF; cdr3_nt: TGTGCCAGCAGCCGGGGGTCGGTGGGCACAGATACGCAGTATTTT
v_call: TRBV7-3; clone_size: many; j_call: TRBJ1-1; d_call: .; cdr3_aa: CASSLGGCDTEAFF; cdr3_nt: TGTGCCAGCAGCTTAGGGGGCTGCGACACTGAAGCTTTCTTT
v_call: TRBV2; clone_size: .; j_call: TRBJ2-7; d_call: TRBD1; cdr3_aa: CASSLGQGNGEYF; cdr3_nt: TGTGCCAGCAGCTTGGGACAGGGCAACGGGGAGTACTTC
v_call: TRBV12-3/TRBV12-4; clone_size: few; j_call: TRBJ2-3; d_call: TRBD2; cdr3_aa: CASSKRLAGGSDTQYF; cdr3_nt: TGTGCCAGCAGTAAAAGACTAGCGGGAGGGTCAGATACGCAGTATTTT
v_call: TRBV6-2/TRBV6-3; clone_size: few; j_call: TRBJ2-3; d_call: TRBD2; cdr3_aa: CASSYSGLAGGIDTQYF; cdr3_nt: TGTGCCAGCAGTTACTCGGGACTAGCGGGGGGCATAGATACGCAGTATTTT
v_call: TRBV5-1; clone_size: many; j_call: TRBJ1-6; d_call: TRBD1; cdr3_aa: CASSLVPGQDAPPLHF; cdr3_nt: TGCGCCAGCAGCTTGGTTCCCGGACAGGACGCTCCACCCCTCCACTTT
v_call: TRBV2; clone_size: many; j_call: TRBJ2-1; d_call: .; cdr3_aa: CASSEASSGGEQFF; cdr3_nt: TGTGCCAGCAGTGAAGCTTCCTCTGGTGGGGAGCAGTTCTTC
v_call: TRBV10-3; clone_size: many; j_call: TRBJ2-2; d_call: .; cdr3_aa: CAISELVDANTGELFF; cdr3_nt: TGTGCCATCAGTGAGTTAGTCGACGCGAACACCGGGGAGCTGTTTTTT
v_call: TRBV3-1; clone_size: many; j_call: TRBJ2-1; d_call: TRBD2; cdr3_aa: CASSPRTRLNNEQFF; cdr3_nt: TGTGCCAGCAGCCCTAGGACTAGGTTAAACAATGAGCAGTTCTTC
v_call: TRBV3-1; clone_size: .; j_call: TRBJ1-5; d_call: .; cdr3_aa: CASSQESDQPQHF; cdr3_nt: TGTGCCAGCAGCCAGGAGTCGGATCAGCCCCAGCATTTT
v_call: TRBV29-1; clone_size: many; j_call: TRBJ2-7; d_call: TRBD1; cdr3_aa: CSVWTGDAGEQYF; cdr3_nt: TGCAGCGTATGGACAGGGGATGCGGGCGAGCAGTACTTC
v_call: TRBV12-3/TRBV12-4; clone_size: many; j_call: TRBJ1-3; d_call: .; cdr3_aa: CASQALEFSGNTIYF; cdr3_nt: TGTGCCAGCCAGGCGCTTGAGTTCTCTGGAAACACCATATATTTT
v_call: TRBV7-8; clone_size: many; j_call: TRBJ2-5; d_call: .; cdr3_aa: CASSGGHFQETQYF; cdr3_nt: TGTGCCAGCAGCGGGGGACACTTCCAAGAGACCCAGTACTTC
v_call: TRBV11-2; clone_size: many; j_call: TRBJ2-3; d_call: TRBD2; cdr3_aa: CASSLGGGLAGFTDTQYF; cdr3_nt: TGTGCCAGCAGCTTAGGTGGGGGACTAGCGGGATTCACAGATACGCAGTATTTT
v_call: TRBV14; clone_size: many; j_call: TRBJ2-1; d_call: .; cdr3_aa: CASSQRVIPYNEQFF; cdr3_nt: TGTGCCAGCAGCCAAAGGGTTATCCCATACAATGAGCAGTTCTTC
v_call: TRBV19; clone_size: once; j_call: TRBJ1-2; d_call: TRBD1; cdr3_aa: CASSPRDSFYGYTF; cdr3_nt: TGTGCCAGTAGTCCCCGGGACAGCTTCTATGGCTACACCTTC
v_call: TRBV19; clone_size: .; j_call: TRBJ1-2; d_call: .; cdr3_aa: CASGEGQGINYGYTF; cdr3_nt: TGTGCCAGTGGCGAAGGGCAGGGGATTAACTATGGCTACACCTTC
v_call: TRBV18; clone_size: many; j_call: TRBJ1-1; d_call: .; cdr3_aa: CASSPYVNTEAFF; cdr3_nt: TGTGCCAGCTCACCTTACGTGAACACTGAAGCTTTCTTT